A single sample gave rise to the 10 T cell receptor beta chains below, sequenced in a study of cytomegalovirus exposure and HLA in healthy donors. PCR primers comprised 60 Vbeta and 13 Jbeta primers. TCRdb keeps only in-frame clones here, not all; method: immunoSEQ multiplex PCR. The sample records 150,000 to 200,000 clones, 80% being singletons. The sample comprised PBMCs. The receptors here all came from a boy aged 5-17 years in good health and CMV-seronegative.

This rearrangement joins TRBV6-6 to TRBJ2-3; D gene unclear. V lost 4 bases and J 0 bases, leaving 14 bases between the germline ends. The CDR3 runs 16 residues. Germline V lookup: CDR1 MNHNY, CDR2 SVGAGI (reference sequence). The CDR3 DNA reads TGTGCCAGCAGTTCCGATGCTATGACTAGCACAGATACGCAGTATTTT. Translating gives CASSSDAMTSTDTQYF.

This clone was recorded once. This chain links TRBV5-1 with TRBJ2-1; D is perhaps TRBD1 (6 bases). Per the germline V gene, CDR1 is SGHRS and CDR2 is YFSETQ. CDR3 size: 11 residues. V dropped 2 bases and J dropped 10 bases, with 7 bases sitting between them. This CDR3 reads CASSFDREQFF. In nucleotides, the CDR3 is TGCGCCAGCAGCTTTGACAGGGAGCAGTTCTTC.

V usage is TRBV5-1 and J usage is TRBJ2-7; D gene ambiguous. Germline-derived CDR1 and CDR2 are SGHRS and YFSETQ. The CDR3 length is 13 residues. V was clipped by 1 base and J by 2 bases, with 7 bases between them. The CDR3 region has the DNA TGCGCCAGCAGCTTGACAGAAACCTACGAGCAGTACTTC. This encodes CASSLTETYEQYF.

The chain has TRBV5-1 and TRBJ2-2, with D possibly being TRBD1 (6 bases). The germline CDR1 and CDR2 sequences are SGHRS and YFSETQ. V was cut by 3 bases and J by 5 bases, with 11 bases left in between. The CDR3 contains 14 residues. CDR3 residues: CASSYSDSTGELFF. The DNA of the CDR3 is TGCGCCAGCAGCTATTCGGACAGTACCGGGGAGCTGTTTTTT. The variable domain in full, completed from reference TRBV5-1 and TRBJ2-2, reads KAGVTQTPRYLIKTRGQQVTLSCSPISGHRSVSWYQQTPGQGLQFLFEYFSETQRNKGNFPGRFSGRQFSNSRSEMNVSTLELGDSALYLCASSYSDSTGELFFGEGSRLTVL.

V usage is TRBV10-1 and J usage is TRBJ1-1; 7 bases align to TRBD1. J was trimmed by 7 bases and V by 5 bases; bases with no gene match: 13. This CDR3 contains 15 residues. Germline loops: CDR1 WNHNN, CDR2 SYGVQD (reference sequence). In nucleotides, the CDR3 is TGCGCCAGCAGTTCGTCAATTACAGGGGAAATTGAAGCTTTCTTT. Translation gives CASSSSITGEIEAFF.

This clone was recorded once. The chain uses TRBV19 and TRBJ2-7; 10 bases line up with TRBD1. CDR1 and CDR2 (germline): LNHDA, SQIVND (reference sequence). Trimming removed 4 bases from V and 7 bases from J; junction bases left unmatched: 4. The CDR3 contains 13 residues. The CDR3: CASSTGQGMEQYF. The CDR3 DNA sequence: TGTGCCAGTAGTACGGGACAGGGGATGGAGCAGTACTTC.

This clone occurred once. This chain's CDR3 is CASSALAGGGEQYF. DNA for the CDR3: TGTGCCAGCAGCGCCCTAGCGGGAGGAGGGGAGCAGTACTTC. The chain couples TRBV9 to TRBJ2-7; 11 bases fit TRBD2. Germline CDR1 is SGDLS and CDR2 is YYNGEE. The CDR3 runs to 14 residues. V shed 3 bases and J 7 bases; nucleotides not matched to a gene: 6.

The chain recombines TRBV11-2 with TRBJ1-1; D uncertain. The CDR3 extends over 12 amino acids. CDR1 and CDR2 (germline): SGHAT, FQNNGV. Trimming cost V 0 bases and J 8 bases, with 7 bases left between them. In DNA, the CDR3 is TGTGCCAGCAGCTTAGATCGGTTGGAAGCTTTCTTT. Translation gives CASSLDRLEAFF.

V usage is TRBV5-1 and J usage is TRBJ2-1; 11 bases agree with TRBD2. The CDR3 runs 17 residues. Germline CDR1 and CDR2: SGHRS and YFSETQ. J gave up 0 bases and V 4 bases, and 6 bases lay outside the gene matches. The CDR3 is CASSIFSGRASYNEQFF. For the CDR3, the DNA is TGCGCCAGCAGCATATTTAGCGGGAGGGCCTCCTACAATGAGCAGTTCTTC.

The chain combines TRBV5-4 with TRBJ2-1; 11 bases align to TRBD2. Germline assignment: CDR1 SGHNT and CDR2 YYREEE (reference sequence). The CDR3 has 17 residues. V shed 2 bases, J shed 7 bases, and the junction held 11 bases outside the gene matches. The CDR3 loop reads CASSLGSTSGSANEQFF. The CDR3 DNA reads as TGTGCCAGCAGCTTAGGATCCACTAGCGGGAGCGCAAATGAGCAGTTCTTC.